The present entry profiles one TCR beta chain with its context. The sample originates from a study of T cell changes during pregnancy in multiple sclerosis. The CDR3 is 16 amino acids. V lost 5 bases, J lost 3 bases, and 5 bases stayed unmatched. The V gene's germline CDR1 is SQVTM and CDR2 ANQGSEA. Method: immunoSEQ multiplex PCR; TCRdb's copy keeps in-frame clones and lacks some. Seen here are more than 50,000 clones, roughly 90% observed once, and the top ten hold about 0.88%. The chain links TRBV29-1 to TRBJ2-3, with 16 nucleotides matching TRBD2. The sample was peripheral blood, taken before pregnancy. This TCR was sampled from a female donor with multiple sclerosis, enrolled in a pregnancy study. CDR3 amino acids: CSVLGTSGGATDTQYF. The CDR3 DNA follows: TGCAGCGTTCTGGGGACTAGCGGGGGGGCTACAGATACGCAGTATTTT.